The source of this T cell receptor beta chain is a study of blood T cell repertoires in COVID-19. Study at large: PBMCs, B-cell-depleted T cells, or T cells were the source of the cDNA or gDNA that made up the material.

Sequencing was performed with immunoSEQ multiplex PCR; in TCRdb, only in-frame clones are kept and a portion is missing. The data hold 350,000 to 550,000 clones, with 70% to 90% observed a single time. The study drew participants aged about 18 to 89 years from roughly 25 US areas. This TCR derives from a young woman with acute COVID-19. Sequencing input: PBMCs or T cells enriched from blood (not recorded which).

The CDR3 reads CASTPSGTSGSNEQFF. CDR3 nucleotides: TGTGCCAGCACCCCGTCCGGGACTAGCGGGAGCAATGAGCAGTTCTTC. The rearrangement uses TRBV5-4 and TRBJ2-1, with TRBD2 identical over 14 bases. The CDR3 totals 16 residues. Unmatched junction bases numbered 8, after V lost 6 bases and J lost 6 bases. The germline V gene encodes CDR1 SGHNT and CDR2 YYREEE (reference sequence).